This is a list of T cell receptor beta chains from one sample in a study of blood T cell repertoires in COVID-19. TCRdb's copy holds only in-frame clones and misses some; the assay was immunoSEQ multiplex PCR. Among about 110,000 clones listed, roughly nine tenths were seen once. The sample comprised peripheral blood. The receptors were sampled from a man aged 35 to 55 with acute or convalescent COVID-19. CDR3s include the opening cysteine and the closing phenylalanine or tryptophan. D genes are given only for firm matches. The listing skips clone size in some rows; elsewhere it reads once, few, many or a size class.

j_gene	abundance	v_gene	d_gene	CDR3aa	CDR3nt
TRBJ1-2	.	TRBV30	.	CAWTTGQYGYTF	TGTGCCTGGACGACCGGACAGTATGGCTACACCTTC
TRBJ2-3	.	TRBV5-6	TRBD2	CASSRTGLAGGPDTQYF	TGTGCCAGCAGCAGAACTGGACTAGCGGGAGGCCCAGATACGCAGTATTTT
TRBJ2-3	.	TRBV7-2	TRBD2	CASSSSGGNTQYF	TGTGCCAGCAGCTCTAGCGGGGGAAATACGCAGTATTTT
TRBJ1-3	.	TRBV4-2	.	CASSQDVQDSSGNTIYF	TGTGCCAGCAGCCAGGATGTGCAGGACAGTTCTGGAAACACCATATATTTT
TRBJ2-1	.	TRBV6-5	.	CASSRRGNNEQFF	TGTGCCAGCAGTAGAAGGGGGAACAATGAGCAGTTCTTC
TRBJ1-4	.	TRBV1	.	CTSSTEEDNEKLFF	TGCACCAGCAGCACGGAGGAGGATAATGAAAAACTGTTTTTT
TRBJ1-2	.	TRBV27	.	CASSLGGGVYGYTF	TGTGCCAGCAGTTTAGGAGGAGGGGTCTATGGCTACACCTTC
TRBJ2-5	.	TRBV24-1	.	CATSDSGFSKETQYF	TGTGCCACCAGTGACTCGGGGTTCAGCAAAGAGACCCAGTACTTC
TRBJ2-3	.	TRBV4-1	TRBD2	CASSQEGTSGSNTQYF	TGCGCCAGCAGCCAAGAGGGGACTAGCGGGAGTAATACGCAGTATTTT
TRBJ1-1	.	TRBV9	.	CASSVVDTRNTEAFF	TGTGCCAGCAGCGTAGTGGACACTCGGAACACTGAAGCTTTCTTT
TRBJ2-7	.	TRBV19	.	CASSTQAGSTYEQYF	TGTGCCAGTAGTACCCAAGCAGGGTCCACCTACGAGCAGTACTTC
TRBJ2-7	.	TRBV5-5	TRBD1	CASSLSAGGGEQYF	TGTGCCAGCAGCTTAAGTGCAGGGGGCGGCGAGCAGTACTTC
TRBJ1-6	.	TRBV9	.	CASSVDRDRSPLHF	TGTGCCAGCAGCGTAGACAGGGATAGATCACCCCTCCACTTT
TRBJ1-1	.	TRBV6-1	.	CASSDAGMNTEAFF	TGTGCCAGCAGTGATGCGGGAATGAACACTGAAGCTTTCTTT
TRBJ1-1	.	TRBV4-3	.	CASSQDHKNTEAFF	TGCGCCAGCAGCCAAGATCACAAGAACACTGAAGCTTTCTTT
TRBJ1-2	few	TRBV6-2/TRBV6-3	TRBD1	CASSDTGTGSTGGGYTF	TGTGCCAGCAGTGACACCGGGACAGGGAGCACCGGAGGTGGCTACACCTTC
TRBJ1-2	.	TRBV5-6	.	CASSLHPDRPDGYTF	TGTGCCAGCAGCTTGCACCCCGACAGGCCGGATGGCTACACCTTC
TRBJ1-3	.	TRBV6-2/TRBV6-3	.	CASSSGDSGNTIYF	TGTGCCAGCAGCAGCGGGGACTCTGGAAACACCATATATTTT
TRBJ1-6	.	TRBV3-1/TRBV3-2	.	CASTEKGFGSPLHF	TGTGCCAGCACGGAAAAGGGGTTTGGTTCACCCCTCCACTTT
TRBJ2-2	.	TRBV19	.	CASSGTLNTGELFF	TGTGCCAGTAGCGGGACTTTGAACACCGGGGAGCTGTTTTTT
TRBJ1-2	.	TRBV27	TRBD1	CASSPGQGARFDGYTF	TGTGCCAGCAGCCCTGGACAGGGGGCGCGGTTTGATGGCTACACCTTC
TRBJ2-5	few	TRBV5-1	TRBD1	CASSPGQEETQYF	TGCGCCAGCAGCCCCGGACAGGAAGAGACCCAGTACTTC
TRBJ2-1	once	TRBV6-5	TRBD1	CASSRQVTGNNEQFF	TGTGCCAGCAGTCGACAGGTGACAGGGAACAATGAGCAGTTCTTC
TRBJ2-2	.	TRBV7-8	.	CASSLGLRELFF	TGTGCCAGCAGCCTGGGACTTCGGGAGCTGTTTTTT
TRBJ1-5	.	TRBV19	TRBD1	CASCTGVDQPQHF	TGTGCCAGTTGTACAGGGGTGGATCAGCCCCAGCATTTT
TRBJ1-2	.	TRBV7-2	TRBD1	CASSFHRGPDGYTF	TGTGCCAGCAGCTTCCACAGGGGGCCAGACGGCTACACCTTC
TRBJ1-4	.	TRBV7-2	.	CASSLVVDSSNEKLFF	TGTGCCAGCAGCTTAGTAGTTGACAGTTCTAATGAAAAACTGTTTTTT
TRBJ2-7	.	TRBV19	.	CASSGSTNGGQYF	TGTGCCAGCTCCGGGTCTACCAATGGAGGGCAGTACTTC
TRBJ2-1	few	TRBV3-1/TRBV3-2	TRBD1	CASSQNPQGARYNEQFF	TGTGCCAGCAGCCAAAACCCCCAGGGGGCGCGTTACAATGAGCAGTTCTTC
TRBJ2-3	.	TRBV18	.	CASSLSGVDTQYF	TGTGCCAGCTCACTTAGCGGCGTGGATACGCAGTATTTT
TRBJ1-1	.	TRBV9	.	CASSVEPGGNTEAFF	TGTGCCAGCAGCGTAGAGCCGGGAGGGAACACTGAAGCTTTCTTT
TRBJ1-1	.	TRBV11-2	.	CASSFNPVVARAFF	TGTGCCAGCAGCTTTAACCCCGTGGTTGCGCGAGCTTTCTTT
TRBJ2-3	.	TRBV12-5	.	CASGLDLASGTQYF	TGTGCTAGTGGTTTGGATCTAGCGTCAGGTACGCAGTATTTT
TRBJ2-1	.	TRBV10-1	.	CASSGRGCPDNEQFF	TGCGCCAGCAGTGGGAGAGGTTGCCCGGACAATGAGCAGTTCTTC
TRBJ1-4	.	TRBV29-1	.	CSARVGREEKLFF	TGCAGCGCCCGGGTAGGGCGGGAGGAAAAACTGTTTTTT
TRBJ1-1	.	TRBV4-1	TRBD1	CASSQEGTGNTEAFF	TGCGCCAGCAGCCAAGAGGGGACAGGGAACACTGAAGCTTTCTTT
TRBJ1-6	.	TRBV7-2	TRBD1	CASSVAPGQWNSPLHF	TGTGCCAGCAGCGTTGCACCGGGACAGTGGAATTCACCCCTCCACTTT
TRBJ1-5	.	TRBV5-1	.	CASSPGLSNQPQHF	TGCGCCAGCAGCCCAGGGCTTAGCAATCAGCCCCAGCATTTT
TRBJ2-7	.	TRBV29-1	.	CSVEETGSYEQYF	TGCAGCGTTGAGGAGACGGGCTCCTACGAGCAGTACTTC
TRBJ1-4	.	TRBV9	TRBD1	CASSVADRENEKLFF	TGTGCCAGCAGCGTAGCTGACAGGGAGAATGAAAAACTGTTTTTT
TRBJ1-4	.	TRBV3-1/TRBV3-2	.	CASSQATAGEKLFF	TGTGCCAGCAGCCAAGCGACAGCGGGCGAAAAACTGTTTTTT
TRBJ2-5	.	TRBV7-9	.	CASSLLPSAETQYF	TGTGCCAGCAGCTTACTTCCTTCCGCGGAGACCCAGTACTTC
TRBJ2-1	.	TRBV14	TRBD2	CASSPLMGLAGDEQFF	TGTGCCAGCAGCCCCCTAATGGGACTAGCGGGGGATGAGCAGTTCTTC
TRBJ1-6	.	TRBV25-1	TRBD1	CASSGQGNSPLHF	TGTGCCAGCAGTGGACAGGGTAATTCACCCCTCCACTTT
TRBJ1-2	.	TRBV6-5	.	CASSYRDQGGYTF	TGTGCCAGCAGTTACCGAGATCAGGGGGGCTACACCTTC
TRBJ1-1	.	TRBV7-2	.	CASSLAIGKNTEAFF	TGTGCCAGCAGCTTAGCGATCGGTAAGAACACTGAAGCTTTCTTT
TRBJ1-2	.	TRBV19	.	CASSHKSGSTNYGYTF	TGTGCCAGTAGTCACAAGTCAGGTTCTACTAACTATGGCTACACCTTC
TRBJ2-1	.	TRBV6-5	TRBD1	CASKLTGGMGNEQFF	TGTGCCAGCAAGCTCACAGGGGGAATGGGCAATGAGCAGTTCTTC
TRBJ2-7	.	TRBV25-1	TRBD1	CASSEYMGTAYEQYF	TGTGCCAGCAGTGAATATATGGGGACAGCCTACGAGCAGTACTTC